This TCR beta chain stems from a study of a mutant IDH1 vaccine in newly diagnosed glioma. Generated by immunoSEQ multiplex PCR, the TCRdb table keeps only in-frame clones and is missing some. The table has tens of thousands of clones, about 91% seen once. Germline CDR1 is SGHRS and CDR2 is YFSETQ. V gave up 4 bases and J gave up 3 bases, with 17 bases separating them. This CDR3 spans 15 amino acids. Time point indicated: week 5, during vaccination. The content of each vaccine dose was 300 ug of mutant IDH1 20-mer peptide, and topical imiquimod accompanied it. In the case of this clone: Its matching antigen is unknown.

Sequences were derived from PBMCs, sampled from a glioma patient whose treatment included an IDH1 peptide vaccine. This chain connects TRBV5-1 to TRBJ2-7; D remains unclear. The clonotype comes from a woman between 45 and 60 years old with glioma. CDR3 DNA: TGCGCCAGCAGCCCTAATAAGCTCCTCAACTACGAGCAGTACTTC. It specifies CASSPNKLLNYEQYF. Looking up the rest from reference TRBV5-1 and TRBJ2-7 gives the full variable domain: KAGVTQTPRYLIKTRGQQVTLSCSPISGHRSVSWYQQTPGQGLQFLFEYFSETQRNKGNFPGRFSGRQFSNSRSEMNVSTLELGDSALYLCASSPNKLLNYEQYFGPGTRLTVT.